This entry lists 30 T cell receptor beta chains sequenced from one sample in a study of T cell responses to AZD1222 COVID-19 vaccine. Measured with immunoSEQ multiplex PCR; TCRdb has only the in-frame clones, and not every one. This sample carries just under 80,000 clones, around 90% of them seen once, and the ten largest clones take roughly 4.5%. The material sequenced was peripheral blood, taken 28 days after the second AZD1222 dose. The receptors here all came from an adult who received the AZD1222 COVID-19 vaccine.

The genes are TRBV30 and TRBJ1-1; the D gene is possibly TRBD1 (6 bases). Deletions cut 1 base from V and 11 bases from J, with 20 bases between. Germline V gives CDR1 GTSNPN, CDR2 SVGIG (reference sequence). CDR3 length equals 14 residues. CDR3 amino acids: CAWSGGQLRGSAFF. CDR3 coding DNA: TGTGCCTGGAGTGGAGGACAGTTAAGAGGTAGCGCTTTCTTT. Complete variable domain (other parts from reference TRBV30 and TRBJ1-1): SQTIHQWPATLVQPVGSPLSLECTVEGTSNPNLYWYRQAAGRGLQLLFYSVGIGQISSEVPQNLSASRPQDRQFILSSKKLLLSDSGFYLCAWSGGQLRGSAFFGQGTRLTVV.

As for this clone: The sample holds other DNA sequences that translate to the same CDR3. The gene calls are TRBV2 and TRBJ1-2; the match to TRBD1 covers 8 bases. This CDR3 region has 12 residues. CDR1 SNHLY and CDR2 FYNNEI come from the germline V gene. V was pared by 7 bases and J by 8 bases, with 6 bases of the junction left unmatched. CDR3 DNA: TGTGCCAGCAAACAGGGGGAAGGGGGCTACACCTTC. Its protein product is CASKQGEGGYTF.

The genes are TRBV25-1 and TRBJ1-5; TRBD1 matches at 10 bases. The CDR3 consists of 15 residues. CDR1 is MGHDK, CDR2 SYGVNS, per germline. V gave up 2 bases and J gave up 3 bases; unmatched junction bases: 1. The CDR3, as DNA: TGTGCCAGCAGTGAAGGGACAGGGGTCAATCAGCCCCAGCATTTT. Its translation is CASSEGTGVNQPQHF.

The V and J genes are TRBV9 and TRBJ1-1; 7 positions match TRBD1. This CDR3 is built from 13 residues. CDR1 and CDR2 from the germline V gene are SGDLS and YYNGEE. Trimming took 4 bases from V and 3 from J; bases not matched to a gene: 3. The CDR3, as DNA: TGTGCCAGCAGCCTAACAGGGGACACTGAAGCTTTCTTT. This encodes CASSLTGDTEAFF.

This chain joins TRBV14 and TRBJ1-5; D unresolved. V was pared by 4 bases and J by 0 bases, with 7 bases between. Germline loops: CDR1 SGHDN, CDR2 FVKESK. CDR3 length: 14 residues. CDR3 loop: CASSRSGSNQPQHF. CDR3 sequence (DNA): TGTGCCAGCAGCCGGTCGGGTAGCAATCAGCCCCAGCATTTT. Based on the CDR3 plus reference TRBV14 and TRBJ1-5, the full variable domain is EAGVTQFPSHSVIEKGQTVTLRCDPISGHDNLYWYRRVMGKEIKFLLHFVKESKQDESGMPNNRFLAERTGGTYSTLKVQPAELEDSGVYFCASSRSGSNQPQHFGDGTRLSIL.

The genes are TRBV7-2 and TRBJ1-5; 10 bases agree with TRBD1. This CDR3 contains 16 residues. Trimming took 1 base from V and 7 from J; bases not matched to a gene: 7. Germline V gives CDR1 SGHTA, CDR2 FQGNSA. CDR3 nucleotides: TGTGCCAGCAGCTTAGAAGGGGACAGGGGCCGACAGCCCCAGCATTTT. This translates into CASSLEGDRGRQPQHF.

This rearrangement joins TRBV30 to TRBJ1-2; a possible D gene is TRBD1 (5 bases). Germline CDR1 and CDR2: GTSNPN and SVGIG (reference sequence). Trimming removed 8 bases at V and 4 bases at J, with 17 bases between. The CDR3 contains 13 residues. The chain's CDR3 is CARETDYLYGYTF. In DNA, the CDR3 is TGTGCCCGAGAGACAGATTACCTCTATGGCTACACCTTC.

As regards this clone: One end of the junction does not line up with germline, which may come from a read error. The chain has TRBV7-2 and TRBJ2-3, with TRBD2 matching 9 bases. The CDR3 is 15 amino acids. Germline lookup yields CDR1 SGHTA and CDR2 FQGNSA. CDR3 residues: CASSLAGIGTDTQYF. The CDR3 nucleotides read TGTGCCAGCAGCCTAGCGGGAATCGGCACAGATACGCAGTATTTT.

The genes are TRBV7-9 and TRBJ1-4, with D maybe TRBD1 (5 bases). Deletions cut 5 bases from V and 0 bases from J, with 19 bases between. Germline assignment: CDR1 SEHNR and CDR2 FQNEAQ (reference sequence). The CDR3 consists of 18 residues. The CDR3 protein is CASSKADRTLATNEKLFF. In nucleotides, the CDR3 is TGTGCCAGCAGCAAAGCAGACAGAACTCTTGCAACTAATGAAAAACTGTTTTTT.

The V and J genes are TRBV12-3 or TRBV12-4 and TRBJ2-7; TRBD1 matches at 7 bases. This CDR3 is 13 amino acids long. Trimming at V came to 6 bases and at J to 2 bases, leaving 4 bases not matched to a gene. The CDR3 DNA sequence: TGTGCCAGCAGGGCCAGGGGGACCTACGAGCAGTACTTC. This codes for CASRARGTYEQYF.

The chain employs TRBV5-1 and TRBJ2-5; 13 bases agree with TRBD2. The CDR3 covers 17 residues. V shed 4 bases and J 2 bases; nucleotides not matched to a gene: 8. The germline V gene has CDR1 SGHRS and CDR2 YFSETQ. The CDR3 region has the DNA TGCGCCAGCAGCCCAGGACTAGCGGGAGCCTCACAAGAGACCCAGTACTTC. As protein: CASSPGLAGASQETQYF.

The CDR3: CASSYGTGRGGYTF. CDR3 sequence (DNA): TGTGCCAGCAGTTACGGGACAGGGCGGGGTGGCTACACCTTC. This rearrangement joins TRBV6-6 to TRBJ1-2; 9 positions agree with TRBD1. J lost 7 bases, V lost 2 bases, and 5 bases had no gene match. CDR3 length equals 14 residues. Germline-derived CDR1 and CDR2 are MNHNY and SVGAGI (reference sequence).

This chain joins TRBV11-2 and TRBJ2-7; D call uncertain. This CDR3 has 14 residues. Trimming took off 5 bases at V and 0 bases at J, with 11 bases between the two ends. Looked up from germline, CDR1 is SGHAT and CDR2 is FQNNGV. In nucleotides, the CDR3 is TGTGCCAGCAGCCTTGTGCGGAGCTCCTACGAGCAGTACTTC. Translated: CASSLVRSSYEQYF.

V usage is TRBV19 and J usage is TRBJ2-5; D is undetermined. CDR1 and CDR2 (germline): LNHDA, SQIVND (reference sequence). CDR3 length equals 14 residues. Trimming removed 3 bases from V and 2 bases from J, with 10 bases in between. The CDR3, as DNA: TGTGCCAGTAGTATTCGCAGAAAACAAGAGACCCAGTACTTC. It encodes CASSIRRKQETQYF. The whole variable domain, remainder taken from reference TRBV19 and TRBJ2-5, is DGGITQSPKYLFRKEGQNVTLSCEQNLNHDAMYWYRQDPGQGLRLIYYSQIVNDFQKGDIAEGYSVSREKKESFPLTVTSAQKNPTAFYLCASSIRRKQETQYFGPGTRLLVL.

The CDR3 DNA is TGTGCCAGCAGCCAGGCGAAGGGGGCGCGGGGCACTGAAGCTTTCTTT. Translation: CASSQAKGARGTEAFF. V gene TRBV14 combines with J gene TRBJ1-1; TRBD1 agrees at 7 bases. Germline values: CDR1 SGHDN, CDR2 FVKESK. V was clipped by 3 bases and J by 4 bases; unmatched bases: 11. The CDR3 has 16 residues.

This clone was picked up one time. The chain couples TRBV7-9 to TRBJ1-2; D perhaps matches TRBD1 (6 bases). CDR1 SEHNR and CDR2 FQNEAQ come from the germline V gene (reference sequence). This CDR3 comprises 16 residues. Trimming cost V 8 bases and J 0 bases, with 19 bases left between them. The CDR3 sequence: CASGGDRFVANYGYTF. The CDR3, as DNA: TGTGCCAGCGGGGGAGACAGGTTCGTAGCTAACTATGGCTACACCTTC.

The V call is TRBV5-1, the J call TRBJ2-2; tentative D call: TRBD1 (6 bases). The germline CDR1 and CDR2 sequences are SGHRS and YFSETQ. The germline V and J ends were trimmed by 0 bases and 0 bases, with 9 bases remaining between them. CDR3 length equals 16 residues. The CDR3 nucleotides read TGCGCCAGCAGCTTGGTGGGACAAACGAACACCGGGGAGCTGTTTTTT. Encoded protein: CASSLVGQTNTGELFF.

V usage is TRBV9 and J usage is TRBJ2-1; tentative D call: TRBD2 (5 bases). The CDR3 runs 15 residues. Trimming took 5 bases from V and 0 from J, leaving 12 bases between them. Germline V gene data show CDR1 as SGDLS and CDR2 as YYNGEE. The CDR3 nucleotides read TGTGCCAGCAGTGCGAGCGGAAGCTCCTACAATGAGCAGTTCTTC. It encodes CASSASGSSYNEQFF.

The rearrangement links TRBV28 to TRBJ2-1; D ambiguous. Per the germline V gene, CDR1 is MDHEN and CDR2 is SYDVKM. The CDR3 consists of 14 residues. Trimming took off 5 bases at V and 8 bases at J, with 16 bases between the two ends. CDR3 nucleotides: TGTGCCAGCAGTCCACGGCCTGGGTTGGATGAGCAGTTCTTC. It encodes CASSPRPGLDEQFF.

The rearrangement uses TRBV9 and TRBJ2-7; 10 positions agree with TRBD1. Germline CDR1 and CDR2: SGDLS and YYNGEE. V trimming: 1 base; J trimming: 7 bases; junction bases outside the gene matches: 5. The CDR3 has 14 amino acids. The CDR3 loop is CASSVRWGQGEQYF. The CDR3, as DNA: TGTGCCAGCAGCGTACGTTGGGGACAGGGGGAGCAGTACTTC.

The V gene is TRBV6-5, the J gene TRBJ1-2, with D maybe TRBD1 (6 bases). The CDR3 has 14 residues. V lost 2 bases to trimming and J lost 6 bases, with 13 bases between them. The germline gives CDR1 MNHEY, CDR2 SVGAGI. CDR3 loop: CASSYATGPHGYTF. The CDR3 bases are TGTGCCAGCAGTTACGCCACAGGGCCCCATGGCTACACCTTC.

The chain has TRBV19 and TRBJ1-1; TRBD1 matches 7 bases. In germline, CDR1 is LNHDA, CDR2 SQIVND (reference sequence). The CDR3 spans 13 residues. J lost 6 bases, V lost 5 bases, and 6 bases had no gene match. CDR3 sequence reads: CASSSRQGAEAFF. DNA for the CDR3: TGTGCCAGTAGTTCGCGACAGGGAGCTGAAGCTTTCTTT.

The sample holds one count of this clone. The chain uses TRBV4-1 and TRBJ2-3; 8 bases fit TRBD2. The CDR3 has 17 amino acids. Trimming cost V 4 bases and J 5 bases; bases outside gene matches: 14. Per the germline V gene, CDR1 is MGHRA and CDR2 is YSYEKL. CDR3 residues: CASSRRPGTRQEDTQYF. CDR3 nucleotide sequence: TGCGCCAGCAGCCGAAGACCCGGGACTAGACAAGAAGATACGCAGTATTTT.

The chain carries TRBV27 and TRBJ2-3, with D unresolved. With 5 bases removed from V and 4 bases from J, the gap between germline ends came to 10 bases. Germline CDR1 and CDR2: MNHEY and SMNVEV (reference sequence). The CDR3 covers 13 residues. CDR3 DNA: TGTGCCAGCAGTCACCAACCCGCAGATACGCAGTATTTT. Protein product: CASSHQPADTQYF.

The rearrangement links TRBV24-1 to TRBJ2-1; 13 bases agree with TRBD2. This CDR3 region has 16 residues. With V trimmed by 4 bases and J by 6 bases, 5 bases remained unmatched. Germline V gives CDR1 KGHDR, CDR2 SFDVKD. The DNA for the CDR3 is TGTGCCACCAGTGAAACGGGACTAGCGGGATTCAATGAGCAGTTCTTC. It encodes CATSETGLAGFNEQFF.

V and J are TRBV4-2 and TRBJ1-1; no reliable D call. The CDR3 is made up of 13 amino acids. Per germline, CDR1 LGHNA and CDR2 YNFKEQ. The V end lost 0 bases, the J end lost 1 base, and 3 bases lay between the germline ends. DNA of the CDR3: TGTGCCAGCAGCCAAGACCGGAACACTGAAGCTTTCTTT. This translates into CASSQDRNTEAFF.

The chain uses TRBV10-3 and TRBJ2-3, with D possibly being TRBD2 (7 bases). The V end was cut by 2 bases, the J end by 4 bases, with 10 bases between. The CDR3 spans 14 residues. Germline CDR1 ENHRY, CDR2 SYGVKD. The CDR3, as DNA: TGTGCCATCAGTGAGGGGGGGGCTCCAGATACGCAGTATTTT. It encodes CAISEGGAPDTQYF.

CDR3 residues: CAISSGLNTGELFF. The CDR3 region has the DNA TGTGCCATCAGTTCTGGACTTAACACCGGGGAGCTGTTTTTT. V gene TRBV10-3 combines with J gene TRBJ2-2, with TRBD2 as a possible D gene (5 bases). Germline lookup yields CDR1 ENHRY and CDR2 SYGVKD. The germline V and J ends were trimmed by 5 bases and 2 bases, with 9 bases remaining between them. The CDR3 runs 14 residues.

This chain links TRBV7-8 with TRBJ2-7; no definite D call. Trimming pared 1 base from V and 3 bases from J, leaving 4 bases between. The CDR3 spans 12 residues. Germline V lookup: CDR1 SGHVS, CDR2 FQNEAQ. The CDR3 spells CASSLDVYEQYF. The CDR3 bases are TGTGCCAGCAGCTTAGACGTCTACGAGCAGTACTTC.

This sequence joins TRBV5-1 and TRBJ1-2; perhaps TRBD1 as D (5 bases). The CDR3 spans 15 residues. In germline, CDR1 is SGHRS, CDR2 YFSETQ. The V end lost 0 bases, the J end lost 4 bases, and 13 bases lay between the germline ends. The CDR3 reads CASSLVGGGGYGYTF. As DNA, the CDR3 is TGCGCCAGCAGCTTGGTCGGGGGTGGAGGCTATGGCTACACCTTC.